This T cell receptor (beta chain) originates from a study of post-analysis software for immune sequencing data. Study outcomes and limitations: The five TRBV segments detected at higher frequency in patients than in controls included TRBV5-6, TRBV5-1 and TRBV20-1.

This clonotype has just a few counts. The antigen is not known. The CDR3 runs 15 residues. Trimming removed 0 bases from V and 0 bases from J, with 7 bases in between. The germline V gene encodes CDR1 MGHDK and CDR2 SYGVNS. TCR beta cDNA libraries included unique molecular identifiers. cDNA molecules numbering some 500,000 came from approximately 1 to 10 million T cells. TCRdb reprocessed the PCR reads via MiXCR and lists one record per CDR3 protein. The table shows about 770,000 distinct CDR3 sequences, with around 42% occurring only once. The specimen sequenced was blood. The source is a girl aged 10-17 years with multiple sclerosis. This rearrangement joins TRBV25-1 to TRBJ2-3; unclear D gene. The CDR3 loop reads CASSEYRASTDTQYF. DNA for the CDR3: TGTGCCAGCAGTGAATATAGAGCTAGCACAGATACGCAGTATTTT.